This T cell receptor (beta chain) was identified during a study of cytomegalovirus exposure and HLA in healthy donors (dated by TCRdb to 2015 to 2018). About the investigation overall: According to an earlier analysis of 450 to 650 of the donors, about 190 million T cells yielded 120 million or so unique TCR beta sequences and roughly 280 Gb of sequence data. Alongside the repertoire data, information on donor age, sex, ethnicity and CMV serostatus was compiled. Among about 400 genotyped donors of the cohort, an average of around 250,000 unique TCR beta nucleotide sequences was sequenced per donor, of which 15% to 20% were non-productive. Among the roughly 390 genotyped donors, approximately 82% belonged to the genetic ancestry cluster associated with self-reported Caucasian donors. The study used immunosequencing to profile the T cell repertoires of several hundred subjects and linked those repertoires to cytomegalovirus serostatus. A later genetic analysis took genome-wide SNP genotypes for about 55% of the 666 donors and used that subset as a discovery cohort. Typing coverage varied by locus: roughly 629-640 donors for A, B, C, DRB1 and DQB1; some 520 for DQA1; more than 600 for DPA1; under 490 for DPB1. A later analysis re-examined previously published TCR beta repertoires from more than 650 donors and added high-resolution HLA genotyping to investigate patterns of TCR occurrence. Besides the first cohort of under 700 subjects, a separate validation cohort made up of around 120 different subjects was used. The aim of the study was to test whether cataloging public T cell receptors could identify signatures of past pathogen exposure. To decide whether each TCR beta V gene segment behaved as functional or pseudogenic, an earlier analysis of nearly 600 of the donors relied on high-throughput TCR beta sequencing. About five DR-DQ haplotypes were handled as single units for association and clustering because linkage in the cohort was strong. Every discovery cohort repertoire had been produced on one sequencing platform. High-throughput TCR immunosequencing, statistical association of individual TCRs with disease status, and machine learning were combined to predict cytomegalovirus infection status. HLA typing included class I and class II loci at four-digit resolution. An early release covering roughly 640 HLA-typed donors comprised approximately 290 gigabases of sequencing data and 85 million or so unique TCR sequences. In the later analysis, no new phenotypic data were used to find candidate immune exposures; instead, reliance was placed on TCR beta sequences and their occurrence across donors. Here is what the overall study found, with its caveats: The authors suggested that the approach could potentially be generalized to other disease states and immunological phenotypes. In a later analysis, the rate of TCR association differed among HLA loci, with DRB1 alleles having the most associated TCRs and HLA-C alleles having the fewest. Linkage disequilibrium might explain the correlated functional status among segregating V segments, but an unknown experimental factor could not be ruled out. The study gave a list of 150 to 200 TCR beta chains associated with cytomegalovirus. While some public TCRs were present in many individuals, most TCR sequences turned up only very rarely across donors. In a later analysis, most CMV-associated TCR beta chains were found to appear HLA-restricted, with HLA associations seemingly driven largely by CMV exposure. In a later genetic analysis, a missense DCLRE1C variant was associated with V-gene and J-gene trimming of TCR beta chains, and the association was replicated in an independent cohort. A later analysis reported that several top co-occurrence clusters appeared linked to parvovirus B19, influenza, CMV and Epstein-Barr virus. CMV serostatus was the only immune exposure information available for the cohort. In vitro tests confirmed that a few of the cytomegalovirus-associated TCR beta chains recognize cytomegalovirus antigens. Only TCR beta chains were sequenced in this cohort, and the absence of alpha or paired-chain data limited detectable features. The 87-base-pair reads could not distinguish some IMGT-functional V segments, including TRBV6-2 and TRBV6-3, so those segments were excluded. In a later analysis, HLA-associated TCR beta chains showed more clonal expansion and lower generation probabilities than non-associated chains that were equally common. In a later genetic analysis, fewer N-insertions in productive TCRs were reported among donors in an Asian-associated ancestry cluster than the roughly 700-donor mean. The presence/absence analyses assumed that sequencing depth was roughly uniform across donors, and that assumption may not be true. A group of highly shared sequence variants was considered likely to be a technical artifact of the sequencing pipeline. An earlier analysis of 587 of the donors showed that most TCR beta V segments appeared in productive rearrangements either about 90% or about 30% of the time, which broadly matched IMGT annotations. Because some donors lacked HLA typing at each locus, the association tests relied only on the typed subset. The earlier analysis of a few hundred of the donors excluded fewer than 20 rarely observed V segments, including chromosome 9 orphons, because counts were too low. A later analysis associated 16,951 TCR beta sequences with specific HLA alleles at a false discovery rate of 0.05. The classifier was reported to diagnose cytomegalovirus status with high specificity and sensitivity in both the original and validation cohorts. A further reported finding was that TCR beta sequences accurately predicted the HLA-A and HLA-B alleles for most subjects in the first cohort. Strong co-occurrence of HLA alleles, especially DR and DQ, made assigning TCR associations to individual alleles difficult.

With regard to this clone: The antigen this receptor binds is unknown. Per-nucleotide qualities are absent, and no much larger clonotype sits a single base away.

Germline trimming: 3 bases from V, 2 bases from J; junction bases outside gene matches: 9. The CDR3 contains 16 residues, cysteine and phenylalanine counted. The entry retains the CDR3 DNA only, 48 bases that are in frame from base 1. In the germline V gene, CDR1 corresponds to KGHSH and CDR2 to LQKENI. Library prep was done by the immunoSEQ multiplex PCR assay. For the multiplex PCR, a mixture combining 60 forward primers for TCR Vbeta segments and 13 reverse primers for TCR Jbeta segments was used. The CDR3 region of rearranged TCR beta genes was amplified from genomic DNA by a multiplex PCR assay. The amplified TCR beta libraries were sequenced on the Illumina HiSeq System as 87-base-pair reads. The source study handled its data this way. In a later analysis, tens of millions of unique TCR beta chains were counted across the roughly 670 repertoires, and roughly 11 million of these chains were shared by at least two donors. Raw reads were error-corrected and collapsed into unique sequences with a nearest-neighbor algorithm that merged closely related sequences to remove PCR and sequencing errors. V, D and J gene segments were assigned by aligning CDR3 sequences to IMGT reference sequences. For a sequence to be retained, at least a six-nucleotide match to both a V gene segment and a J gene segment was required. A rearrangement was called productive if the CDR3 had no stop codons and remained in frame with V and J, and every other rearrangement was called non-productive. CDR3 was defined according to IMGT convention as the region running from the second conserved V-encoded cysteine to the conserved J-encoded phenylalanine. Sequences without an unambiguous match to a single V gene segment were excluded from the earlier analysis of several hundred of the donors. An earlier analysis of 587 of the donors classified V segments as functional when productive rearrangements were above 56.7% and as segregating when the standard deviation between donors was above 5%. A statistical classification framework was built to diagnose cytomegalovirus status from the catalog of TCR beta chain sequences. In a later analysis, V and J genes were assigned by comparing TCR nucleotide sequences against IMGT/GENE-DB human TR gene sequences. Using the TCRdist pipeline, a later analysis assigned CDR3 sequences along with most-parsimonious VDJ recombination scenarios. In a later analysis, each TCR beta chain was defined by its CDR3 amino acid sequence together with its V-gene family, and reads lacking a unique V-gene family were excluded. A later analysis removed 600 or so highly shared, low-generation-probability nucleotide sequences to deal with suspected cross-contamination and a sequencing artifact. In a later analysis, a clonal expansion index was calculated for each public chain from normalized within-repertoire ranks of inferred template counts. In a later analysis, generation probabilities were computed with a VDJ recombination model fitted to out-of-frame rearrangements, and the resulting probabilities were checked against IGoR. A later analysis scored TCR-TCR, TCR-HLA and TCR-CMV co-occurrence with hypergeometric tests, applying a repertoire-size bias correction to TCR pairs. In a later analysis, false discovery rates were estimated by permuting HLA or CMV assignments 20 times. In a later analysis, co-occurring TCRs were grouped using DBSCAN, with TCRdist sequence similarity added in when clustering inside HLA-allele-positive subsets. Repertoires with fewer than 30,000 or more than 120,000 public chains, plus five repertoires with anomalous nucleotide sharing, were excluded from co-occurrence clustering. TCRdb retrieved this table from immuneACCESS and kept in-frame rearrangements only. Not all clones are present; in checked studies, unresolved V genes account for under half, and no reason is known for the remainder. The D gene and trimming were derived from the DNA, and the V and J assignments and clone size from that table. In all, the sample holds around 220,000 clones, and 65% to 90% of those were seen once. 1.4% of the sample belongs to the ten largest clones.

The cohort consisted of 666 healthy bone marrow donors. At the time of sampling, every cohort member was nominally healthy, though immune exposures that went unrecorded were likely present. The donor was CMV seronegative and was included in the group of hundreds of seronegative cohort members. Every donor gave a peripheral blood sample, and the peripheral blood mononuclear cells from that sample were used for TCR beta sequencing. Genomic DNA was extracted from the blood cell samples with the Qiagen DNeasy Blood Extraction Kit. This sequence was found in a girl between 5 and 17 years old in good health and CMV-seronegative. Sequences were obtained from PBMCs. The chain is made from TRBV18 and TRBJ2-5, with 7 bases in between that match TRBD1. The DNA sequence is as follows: TGTGCCAGCTCACCTCCCCCAGGGACAGAACAAGAGACCCAGTACTTC. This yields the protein CASSPPPGTEQETQYF.